This TCR beta chain derives from a study of regulatory T cells in long-lasting Graves disease (dated by TCRdb to the early 2020s). General notes on the study: To count as having persistent Graves' disease, a patient had to have received antithyroid drug treatment for over 5 years with TSH receptor autoantibodies remaining persistently positive. The study took place in China and was registered as a clinical trial. Antithyroid drugs had been taken for approximately 10 years on average by persistent Graves' disease patients in the clinical cohort. This study used TCR sequencing and RNA sequencing of peripheral blood to compare persistent Graves' disease patients against newly diagnosed Graves' disease patients. TCR sequencing covered 13 persistent and 20 newly diagnosed Graves' disease patients, some 35 samples in total.

What the work shows at the level of the full study, not this receptor alone: Patients with persistent disease shared more public clonotypes (around 2,500) than newly diagnosed patients did (approximately 990). The authors acknowledged the small sample size as a limitation that may reduce accuracy. Persistent Graves' disease patients showed lower TCR Shannon entropy and fewer highly expanded clones than newly diagnosed patients, suggesting clonal expansion. Preferential use of TRBV28, TRBJ1-2 and TRBJ2-5 was observed in persistent disease, whereas TRBV20-1 and TRBJ2-1 were favored in newly diagnosed disease. Sequencing and analysis were limited to the TCR beta chain. The study examined only peripheral blood because the primary lesion, thyroid tissue, could not be accessed.

The time point tag for this specimen amounts to: persistent/refractory GD, antithyroid drugs over 5 years with positive TRAb. For both TCR sequencing and RNA sequencing, RNA was extracted from PBMCs using TRIzol. Graves' disease was diagnosed according to American Thyroid Association guidelines. Patients were recruited from an endocrinology department in Xi'an, China. Each patient gave 8.5 to 9.5 milliliters of peripheral blood, collected in an EDTA anticoagulant tube. Ficoll Paque Plus density gradient separation was used to isolate PBMCs, and no further T cell sorting was done. An Agilent 2100 Bioanalyzer and agarose gel were used to check RNA quality, and a NanoDrop 2000 was used to measure RNA concentration. Library prep was done by multiplex PCR. These reads were obtained on an Illumina HiSeq 4000. To build TCR beta libraries, CDR3 regions were amplified by Arm-PCR using iRepertoire HTBI primers. Gel purification was performed on PCR products prior to sequencing. As for how the authors treated the data: Gene usage analysis of CDR3 amino acid clonotypes used the roughly 60 TRBV and 12 to 15 TRBJ segments found across samples. COPE and FqMerger were used to merge the filtered high-quality paired reads into contigs. BLAST was used to align contigs to IMGT TRBV, TRBD and TRBJ reference genes, and CDR3 was defined according to IMGT. Any clonotype with a frequency above 0.1% was counted as a highly expanded clone. Repertoire diversity was measured by Shannon entropy, and V-J evenness by the Gini coefficient. Clonotypes shared by more than one individual were considered public. The public reads were run again by TCRdb, first through fastp at Q25 and then through MiXCR, and only productive beta chains were kept. Every CDR3 protein is listed once, alongside the most common genes and DNA of its rows. It is TCRdb's table, rather than the study itself, that gives the V and J calls and clone size. This sample has hundreds of thousands of distinct CDR3 sequences in its table, and less than 25% of those were observed once. The ten largest clones represent 7.8% of the sample.

The CDR3, cysteine through phenylalanine, is 15 amino acids long. Only the CDR3 portion is preserved as DNA: 45 bases, with reading frame beginning at the first base. V is shortened by 5 bases, J by 4 bases, and the region joining them spans 18 bases. As encoded in the germline V gene, CDR1 is SGHTA while CDR2 is FQGTGA. On this clonotype itself: Its antigen is unknown. No much larger clone exists at a distance of one base, and base qualities are not known.

This specimen consisted of peripheral blood mononuclear cells (PBMCs), obtained when the disease was refractory, from a patient treated with antithyroid drugs. The rearranged chain carries TRBV7-3 and TRBJ2-7; the D region may be TRBD1 or TRBD2, each matching 5 bases equally. This TCR was sampled from a female donor with Graves disease. The DNA sequence is TGTGCCAGCAGCCCCTACCCGGGGCCACTATACGAGCAGTACTTC. It encodes CASSPYPGPLYEQYF. The full variable domain, completed from the reference TRBV7-3 and TRBJ2-7 proteins outside the CDR3, reads GAGVSQTPSNKVTEKGKYVELRCDPISGHTALYWYRQSLGQGPEFLIYFQGTGAADDSGLPNDRFFAVRPEGSVSTLKIQRTERGDSAVYLCASSPYPGPLYEQYFGPGTRLTVT.